These 31 T cell receptor beta chains share one sample of origin, sequenced in a study of cytomegalovirus exposure and HLA in healthy donors. The PCR ran on 60 Vbeta and 13 Jbeta primers. Profiling relied on immunoSEQ multiplex PCR, and the TCRdb table lists in-frame clones only, not all of them. The sample lists under 250,000 clones, about four fifths occurring once. Sequences were obtained from PBMCs. These receptors were obtained from a woman aged 45-65 years in good health and CMV-seropositive.

The chain employs TRBV27 and TRBJ2-5; TRBD2 matches at 9 bases. Germline loops: CDR1 MNHEY, CDR2 SMNVEV (reference sequence). V lost 3 bases and J lost 4; bases outside the gene matches: 9. The CDR3 is made up of 16 amino acids. CDR3 in DNA: TGTGCCAGCAGTTTTCTCTCGCGGGGGGGCCGAGAGACCCAGTACTTC. Protein product: CASSFLSRGGRETQYF.

The chain uses TRBV5-1 and TRBJ1-6; D unclear. The CDR3 covers 17 residues. CDR1 is SGHRS, CDR2 YFSETQ, per germline. Trimming removed 3 bases from V and 8 bases from J, with 21 bases in between. The CDR3 loop reads CASSWPAGSFGDSPLHF. The CDR3 DNA is TGCGCCAGCAGCTGGCCGGCAGGCTCCTTCGGGGATTCACCCCTCCACTTT.

This clone was detected only once. The chain is built from TRBV5-5 and TRBJ1-1; perhaps TRBD1 as D (6 bases). CDR3 length: 15 residues. V was pared by 3 bases and J by 2 bases, with 14 bases between. The germline V gene encodes CDR1 SGHKS and CDR2 YYEKEE (reference sequence). The CDR3 sequence is CASSSRTVTNTEAFF. As DNA, the CDR3 is TGTGCCAGCAGCTCAAGGACAGTGACAAACACTGAAGCTTTCTTT. The full variable domain, with the rest looked up from reference TRBV5-5 and TRBJ1-1, is DAGVTQSPTHLIKTRGQQVTLRCSPISGHKSVSWYQQVLGQGPQFIFQYYEKEERGRGNFPDRFSARQFPNYSSELNVNALLLGDSALYLCASSSRTVTNTEAFFGQGTRLTVV.

This clone was observed a few times. V gene TRBV7-9 combines with J gene TRBJ1-1, with no clear D. With 4 bases removed from V and 3 bases from J, the gap between germline ends came to 12 bases. Germline V gene lookup returns CDR1 SEHNR and CDR2 FQNEAQ (reference sequence). The CDR3 covers 14 residues. CDR3 residues: CASSSILRDTEAFF. The CDR3, as DNA: TGTGCCAGCAGCTCTATACTCCGGGACACTGAAGCTTTCTTT.

There are a few counts of this clone. The chain is built from TRBV29-1 and TRBJ2-1, with TRBD1 as a possible D gene (7 bases). Germline lookup yields CDR1 SQVTM and CDR2 ANQGSEA. The CDR3 consists of 9 residues. V lost 4 bases to trimming and J lost 15 bases, with 10 bases between them. The CDR3 coding sequence is TGCAGCGTTGGCGGGGACAGGTTCTTC. Protein sequence: CSVGGDRFF.

DNA of the CDR3: TGTGCCAGCAGGGGGACAGTGCTAGGCTATGGCTACACCTTC. It translates to CASRGTVLGYGYTF. This sequence joins TRBV2 and TRBJ1-2; 7 positions match TRBD1. V dropped 6 bases and J dropped 4; count of bases not matched to a gene: 8. Germline CDR1 is SNHLY and CDR2 is FYNNEI. The CDR3 runs to 14 residues.

The chain has TRBV2 and TRBJ2-7; TRBD1 matches at 8 bases. The CDR3 extends over 16 amino acids. Germline CDR1 and CDR2: SNHLY and FYNNEI. The J segment lost 5 bases and the V segment lost 3 bases, leaving 12 bases of the junction unmatched. CDR3 loop: CASSEGGDRYSNEQYF. Here the CDR3 DNA reads TGTGCCAGCAGTGAGGGCGGGGACAGGTATTCCAACGAGCAGTACTTC.

The chain carries TRBV7-6 and TRBJ1-3; 8 bases are a match to TRBD1. Germline V gene data show CDR1 as SGHVS and CDR2 as FNYEAQ. J lost 7 bases, V lost 1 base, and 3 bases had no gene match. This CDR3 spans 14 amino acids. In DNA form, the CDR3 reads TGTGCCAGCAGCTTAGGGACAGGGAGGAACACCATATATTTT. This sequence encodes CASSLGTGRNTIYF.

The chain uses TRBV19 and TRBJ2-5; TRBD2 matches at 9 bases. The CDR3 is made up of 15 amino acids. Germline V gene lookup returns CDR1 LNHDA and CDR2 SQIVND (reference sequence). Trimming removed 7 bases from V and 11 bases from J; junction bases left unmatched: 17. DNA of the CDR3: TGTGCCAGTACGTTGACTAGCGGAGGACGGGGGGAGCAGTACTTC. It specifies CASTLTSGGRGEQYF.

The chain uses TRBV6-5 and TRBJ2-2; 9 nucleotides match TRBD1. V was clipped by 0 bases and J by 7 bases; unmatched bases: 6. CDR3 length: 16 residues. Germline values: CDR1 MNHEY, CDR2 SVGAGI. The chain's CDR3 is CASSYSGTGKGGELFF. The CDR3 DNA sequence: TGTGCCAGCAGTTACTCTGGGACAGGGAAGGGCGGGGAGCTGTTTTTT.

This chain joins TRBV5-1 and TRBJ1-1; the D is unclear. Trimming shortened V by 0 bases and J by 0 bases, and 9 bases separated the two germline ends. There are 15 residues in the CDR3. Germline V gives CDR1 SGHRS, CDR2 YFSETQ. CDR3 nucleotides: TGCGCCAGCAGCTTGGATCAGGTTATGAACACTGAAGCTTTCTTT. Translating it yields CASSLDQVMNTEAFF.

The chain carries TRBV29-1 and TRBJ2-5; 8 bases are a match to TRBD1. The J call is uncertain, as TRBJ2-7 better fits the DNA end. Germline V lookup: CDR1 SQVTM, CDR2 ANQGSEA. CDR3 length: 12 amino acids. The CDR3 region has the DNA TGCAGCGTTTGGACAGGGACCTACGAGCAGTACTTC. Protein: CSVWTGTYEQYF.

This clone has a handful of counts. This chain connects TRBV7-6 to TRBJ1-5; 9 bases are a match to TRBD1. CDR1 SGHVS and CDR2 FNYEAQ come from the germline V gene. Trimming took 5 bases from V and 6 from J; bases not matched to a gene: 2. The CDR3 consists of 13 residues. CDR3 in amino acids: CASSVDRGQPQHF. The CDR3 DNA reads as TGTGCCAGCAGCGTGGACAGGGGTCAGCCCCAGCATTTT.

The chain joins TRBV6-1 to TRBJ2-5; D is possibly TRBD2 (6 bases). Trimming removed 1 base at V and 9 bases at J, with 15 bases between. The CDR3 sequence is 14 residues long. The V gene's germline CDR1 is MNHNS and CDR2 SASEGT. CDR3 sequence: CASSEERDSGSQYF. The CDR3 DNA reads TGTGCCAGCAGTGAAGAACGGGACTCAGGGTCCCAGTACTTC.

The CDR3 DNA reads as TGTGCCAGCAGCTTAAATAGCCGGAACACCGGGGAGCTGTTTTTT. Residues: CASSLNSRNTGELFF. The chain joins TRBV7-8 to TRBJ2-2; D uncertain. Germline V gives CDR1 SGHVS, CDR2 FQNEAQ. CDR3 length: 15 residues. The V gene lost 2 bases and the J gene lost 1 base, with 8 bases spanning the gap.

This chain links TRBV6-5 with TRBJ1-2; perhaps TRBD1 as D (6 bases). This CDR3 region has 16 residues. The germline CDR1 and CDR2 sequences are MNHEY and SVGAGI. Trimming stripped 0 bases from V and 2 bases from J, with 13 bases between. The CDR3 sequence: CASSYSTGQSNYGYTF. CDR3 DNA: TGTGCCAGCAGTTACTCGACAGGACAGTCCAACTATGGCTACACCTTC.

J is TRBJ2-2 and V is TRBV28; 9 bases align to TRBD2. The junction had 5 bases not matched to a gene; V was cut back by 11 bases and J by 7 bases. This CDR3 region has 12 residues. Germline CDR1 MDHEN, CDR2 SYDVKM. The CDR3 loop is CAGRGGIGELFF. CDR3 sequence (DNA): TGTGCCGGGCGGGGGGGCATCGGGGAGCTGTTTTTT. Full variable domain (remainder filled in from reference TRBV28 and TRBJ2-2): DVKVTQSSRYLVKRTGEKVFLECVQDMDHENMFWYRQDPGLGLRLIYFSYDVKMKEKGDIPEGYSVSREKKERFSLILESASTNQTSMYLCAGRGGIGELFFGEGSRLTVL.

CDR3 residues: CASTTGGHGYTF. The CDR3 DNA sequence: TGTGCCAGCACCACAGGGGGTCATGGCTACACCTTC. The rearrangement joins TRBV18 to TRBJ1-2, with 8 bases identical to TRBD1. Germline loops: CDR1 KGHSH, CDR2 LQKENI. The CDR3 is 12 residues long. Trimming at V came to 8 bases and at J to 6 bases, leaving 5 bases not matched to a gene.

The CDR3: CASSKQGAWEKLFF. CDR3 in DNA: TGTGCCAGCAGCAAACAGGGGGCGTGGGAAAAACTGTTTTTT. This sequence joins TRBV6-5 and TRBJ1-4, with 9 bases that match TRBD1. Unmatched junction bases numbered 7, after V lost 6 bases and J lost 8 bases. From germline, CDR1 is MNHEY and CDR2 SVGAGI. The CDR3 spans 14 residues.

The V and J genes are TRBV19 and TRBJ1-5, with D perhaps matching TRBD1 (5 bases). The CDR3 has 16 residues. Per germline, CDR1 LNHDA and CDR2 SQIVND (reference sequence). Trimming stripped 11 bases from V and 0 bases from J, with 20 bases between. The CDR3 DNA reads TGTGCCGGCGGGGGAGAGGGTCTTTATAGCAATCAGCCCCAGCATTTT. This codes for CAGGGEGLYSNQPQHF.

The chain couples TRBV4-2 to TRBJ2-7, with TRBD2 identical over 8 bases. Germline CDR1 and CDR2: LGHNA and YNFKEQ. The CDR3 is made up of 19 amino acids. The J segment lost 2 bases and the V segment lost 0 bases, leaving 15 bases of the junction unmatched. The CDR3 spells CASSQDRAGDSIFTYEQYF. The CDR3 DNA reads TGTGCCAGCAGCCAAGATCGAGCGGGGGACTCCATATTTACCTACGAGCAGTACTTC.

This chain uses TRBV6-5 with TRBJ1-6, with a tentative D call TRBD1 (6 bases). The CDR3 runs 16 residues. Germline V gene data show CDR1 as MNHEY and CDR2 as SVGAGI. The V end lost 0 bases, the J end lost 8 bases, and 14 bases lay between the germline ends. CDR3 DNA sequence: TGTGCCAGCAGTTACTCAAGGTCGGCAGGGGATTCACCCCTCCACTTT. It codes for CASSYSRSAGDSPLHF.

The chain couples TRBV29-1 to TRBJ1-2; D is unresolved. Germline CDR1 and CDR2: SQVTM and ANQGSEA. This CDR3 is built from 13 residues. V lost 4 bases and J 3 bases, leaving 12 bases between the germline ends. The CDR3 spells CSVGRVGDYGYTF. The CDR3 DNA is TGCAGCGTTGGGAGGGTAGGAGACTATGGCTACACCTTC.

CDR3 protein: CASSKSENRDRNSYGYTF. DNA of the CDR3: TGTGCCAGCAGCAAAAGTGAGAACCGGGACAGGAATTCCTATGGCTACACCTTC. The rearrangement uses TRBV21-1 and TRBJ1-2; the table's D gene call, TRBD1, was not cross checked with the DNA. TRBV21-1 is classified as a pseudogene. This CDR3 contains 18 residues.

In this sample, this clone turned up once. J is TRBJ1-2 and V is TRBV2; D possibly corresponds to TRBD1 (6 bases). V lost 6 bases to trimming and J lost 4 bases, with 15 bases between them. CDR3 length: 14 amino acids. Germline CDR1 reads SNHLY; CDR2 reads FYNNEI. CDR3 sequence reads: CASRMTGTSYGYTF. CDR3 sequence (DNA): TGTGCCAGCAGGATGACAGGTACTTCCTATGGCTACACCTTC.

This clone was recorded a few times. The V call is TRBV28, the J call TRBJ1-2; D remains unclear. Germline V gene lookup returns CDR1 MDHEN and CDR2 SYDVKM. Trimming took off 7 bases at V and 2 bases at J, with 11 bases between the two ends. This CDR3 has 13 residues. For the CDR3, the DNA is TGTGCCAGCAAAGCCGTCGGGAACTATGGCTACACCTTC. Translating it yields CASKAVGNYGYTF.

This clone was observed a few times. This chain connects TRBV4-2 to TRBJ2-5; 13 bases match TRBD2. Germline CDR1 is LGHNA and CDR2 is YNFKEQ. The CDR3 contains 16 residues. The V segment lost 4 bases and the J segment 3 bases; nucleotides outside the gene matches: 5. In DNA, the CDR3 is TGTGCCAGCAGCCCTACTAGCGGGGGGGCCGAAGAGACCCAGTACTTC. Encoded protein: CASSPTSGGAEETQYF.

The CDR3 region has the DNA TGTGCCAGTAGGGGCAACGCCTACGAGCAGTACTTC. The encoded protein is CASRGNAYEQYF. The chain couples TRBV19 to TRBJ2-7; D not resolved. CDR3 length: 12 residues. V dropped 6 bases and J dropped 2 bases, with 8 bases sitting between them. CDR1 is LNHDA and CDR2 is SQIVND in the germline V gene (reference sequence). Filled out from reference TRBV19 and TRBJ2-7, the complete variable domain reads DGGITQSPKYLFRKEGQNVTLSCEQNLNHDAMYWYRQDPGQGLRLIYYSQIVNDFQKGDIAEGYSVSREKKESFPLTVTSAQKNPTAFYLCASRGNAYEQYFGPGTRLTVT.

There are a few counts of this clone. The chain links TRBV5-1 to TRBJ1-1; tentative D call: TRBD1 (6 bases). Germline assignment: CDR1 SGHRS and CDR2 YFSETQ. V lost 2 bases and J 1 base, leaving 15 bases between the germline ends. The CDR3 has 16 residues. For the CDR3, the DNA is TGCGCCAGCAGCTTTCCAGCTGGCAGGGGGAACACTGAAGCTTTCTTT. It yields the protein CASSFPAGRGNTEAFF.

V is TRBV21-1 and J is TRBJ1-2. TRBV21-1 is annotated as a pseudogene. The CDR3 extends over 17 amino acids. CDR3 sequence (DNA): TGTGCCAGCAGCAAAAGAGCCCCGGAGCGCGGGGGCTATGGCTACACCTTC. Translation: CASSKRAPERGGYGYTF.

This rearrangement joins TRBV9 to TRBJ1-6, with TRBD1 matching 9 bases. The CDR3 loop spans 16 amino acids. CDR1 and CDR2 from the germline V gene are SGDLS and YYNGEE. Trimming took 2 bases from V and 7 from J; bases not matched to a gene: 7. The CDR3 loop is CASSVGQGLLNSPLHF. DNA for the CDR3: TGTGCCAGCAGCGTTGGACAGGGGCTGCTCAATTCACCCCTCCACTTT. Full variable domain (outside the CDR3, taken from reference TRBV9 and TRBJ1-6): DSGVTQTPKHLITATGQRVTLRCSPRSGDLSVYWYQQSLDQGLQFLIQYYNGEERAKGNILERFSAQQFPDLHSELNLSSLELGDSALYFCASSVGQGLLNSPLHFGNGTRLTVT.